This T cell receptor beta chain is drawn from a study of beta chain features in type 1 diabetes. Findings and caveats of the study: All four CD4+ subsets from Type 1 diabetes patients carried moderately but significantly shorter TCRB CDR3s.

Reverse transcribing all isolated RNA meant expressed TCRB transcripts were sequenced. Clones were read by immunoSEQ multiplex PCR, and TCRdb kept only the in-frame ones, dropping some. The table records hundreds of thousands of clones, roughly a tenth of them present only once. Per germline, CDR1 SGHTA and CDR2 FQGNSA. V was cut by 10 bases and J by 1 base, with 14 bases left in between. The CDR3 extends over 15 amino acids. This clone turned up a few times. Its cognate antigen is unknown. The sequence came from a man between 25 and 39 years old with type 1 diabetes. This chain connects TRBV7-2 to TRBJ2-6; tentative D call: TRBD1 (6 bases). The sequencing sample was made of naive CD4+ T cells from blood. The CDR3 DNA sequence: TGTGCCACAGGACAGCGCGGGTCTGGGGCCAACGTCCTGACTTTC. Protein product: CATGQRGSGANVLTF. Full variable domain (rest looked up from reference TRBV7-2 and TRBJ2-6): GAGVSQSPSNKVTEKGKDVELRCDPISGHTALYWYRQSLGQGLEFLIYFQGNSAPDKSGLPSDRFSAERTGGSVSTLTIQRTQQEDSAVYLCATGQRGSGANVLTFGAGSRLTVL.